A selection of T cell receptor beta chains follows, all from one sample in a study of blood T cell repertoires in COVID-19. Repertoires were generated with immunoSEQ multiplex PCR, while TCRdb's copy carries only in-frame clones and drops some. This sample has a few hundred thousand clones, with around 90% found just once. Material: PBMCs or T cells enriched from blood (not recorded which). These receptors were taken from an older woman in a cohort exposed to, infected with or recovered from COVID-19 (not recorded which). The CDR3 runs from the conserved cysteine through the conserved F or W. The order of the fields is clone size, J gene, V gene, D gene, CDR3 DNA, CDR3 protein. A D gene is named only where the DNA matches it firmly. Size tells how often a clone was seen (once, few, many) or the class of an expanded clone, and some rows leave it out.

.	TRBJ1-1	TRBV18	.	TGTGCCAGCTCACCAAGACAGTTGAACACTGAAGCTTTCTTT	CASSPRQLNTEAFF
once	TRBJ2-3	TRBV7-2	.	TGTGCCAGCAGCTTAGCCCCTAGTGGCCCAGATACGCAGTATTTT	CASSLAPSGPDTQYF
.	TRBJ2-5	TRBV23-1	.	TGCGCCAGCAGTCAATCGCGGGGGACACTTTCGAAAGAGACCCAGTACTTC	CASSQSRGTLSKETQYF
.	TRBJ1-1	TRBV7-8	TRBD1	TGTGCCAGCAGCCCCGCGACAGGGTTGGGCACTGAAGCTTTCTTT	CASSPATGLGTEAFF
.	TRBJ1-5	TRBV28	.	TGTGCCAGCAGTTTACAGCGAACCAATCAGCCCCAGCATTTT	CASSLQRTNQPQHF
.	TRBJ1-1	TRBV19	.	TGTGCCAGTAGTATAAGGGAGGGGGGGACTGAAGCTTTCTTT	CASSIREGGTEAFF
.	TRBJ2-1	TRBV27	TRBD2	TGTGCCAGCAGTCCTTGGACTAGCGGGAGGGCCAATGAGCAGTTCTTC	CASSPWTSGRANEQFF
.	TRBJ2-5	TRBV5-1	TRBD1	TGCGCCAGCAGACCGACAGGGGTCGGGGAGACCCAGTACTTC	CASRPTGVGETQYF
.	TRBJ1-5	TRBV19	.	TGTGCCAGTAGTATCCTTGGGGGGTATCAGCCCCAGCATTTT	CASSILGGYQPQHF
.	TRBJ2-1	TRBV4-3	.	TGCGCCAGCAGCCCAAAATCCTTGAGCGGGTCCTACAATGAGCAGTTCTTC	CASSPKSLSGSYNEQFF
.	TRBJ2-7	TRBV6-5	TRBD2	TGTGCCAGCAGTTCGTGGACTAGCGGGTCCTACGAGCAGTACTTC	CASSSWTSGSYEQYF
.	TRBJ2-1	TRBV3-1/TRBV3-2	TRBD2	TGTGCCAGCAGCCAACGCGGGACTAGCGGGAGCCGTGAGCAGTTCTTC	CASSQRGTSGSREQFF
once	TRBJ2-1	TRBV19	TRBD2	TGTGCCAGTAGTAGACGGGAGGGCGATGAGCAGTTCTTC	CASSRREGDEQFF
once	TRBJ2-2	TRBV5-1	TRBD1	TGCGCCACCCACAGGGGCACCAACACCGGGGAGCTGTTTTTT	CATHRGTNTGELFF
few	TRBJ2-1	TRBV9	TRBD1	TGTGCCAGCAGCCGGGACAGGGGTAGTAAGGGACAGTTCTTC	CASSRDRGSKGQFF
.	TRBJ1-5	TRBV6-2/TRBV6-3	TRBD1	TGTGCCAGCAGTGGTCGGGACAGGGGTCCCAATCAGCCCCAGCATTTT	CASSGRDRGPNQPQHF
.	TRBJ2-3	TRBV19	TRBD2	TGTGCCAGTAGAGAACGCGTCGGGGGGGGTACGCAGTATTTT	CASRERVGGGTQYF
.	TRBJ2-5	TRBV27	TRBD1	TGTGCCAGCAGTCCGCGGACAGGCGGCGAGACCCAGTACTTC	CASSPRTGGETQYF
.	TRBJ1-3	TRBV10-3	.	TGTGCCATCAGTGCAGGCTCTGGAAACACCATATATTTT	CAISAGSGNTIYF
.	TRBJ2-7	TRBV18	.	TGTGCCAGCTCACCCCCGGGGAGGCCCTACGAGCAGTACTTC	CASSPPGRPYEQYF
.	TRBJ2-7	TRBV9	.	TGTGCCAGCAGCCGACAGCCTTCCTACGAGCAGTACTTC	CASSRQPSYEQYF
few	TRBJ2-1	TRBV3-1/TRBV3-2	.	TGTGCCAGCAGCCAGAGCTACAATGAGCAGTTCTTC	CASSQSYNEQFF
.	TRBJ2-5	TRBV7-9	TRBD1	TGTGCCAGCAGCCCGAGACCCCACAGGGGACGAGAGACCCAGTACTTC	CASSPRPHRGRETQYF
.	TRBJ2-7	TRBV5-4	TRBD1	TGTGCCAGCAGCTTGGACCTCGGGACAGGGGTCGAGCAGTACTTC	CASSLDLGTGVEQYF
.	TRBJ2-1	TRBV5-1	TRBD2	TGCGCCAGCAGCTTGAAACTAGCGGGAGATCACAATGAGCAGTTCTTC	CASSLKLAGDHNEQFF
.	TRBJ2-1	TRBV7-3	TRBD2	TGTGCCAGCAGCCGCCCGGGGGGAGGTACGGATGAGCAGTTCTTC	CASSRPGGGTDEQFF
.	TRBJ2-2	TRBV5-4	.	TGTGCCAGCAGCTTGGGACAATTCGCGAACACCGGGGAGCTGTTTTTT	CASSLGQFANTGELFF
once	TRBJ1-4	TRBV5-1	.	TGCGCCAGCAGCTTAGCAGGGACTAATGAAAAACTGTTTTTT	CASSLAGTNEKLFF
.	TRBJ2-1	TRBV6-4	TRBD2	TGTGCCAGTTCTAGCGGGAGGGCCGGTGAGCAGTTCTTC	CASSSGRAGEQFF
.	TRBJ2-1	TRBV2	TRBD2	TGTGCCAGCAGTGAGCCGGGACTAGCGGGAACCATAAGCTCCTACAATGAGCAGTTCTTC	CASSEPGLAGTISSYNEQFF
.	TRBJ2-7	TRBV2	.	TGTGCCAGCGGGGGAGGCGAGCAGTACTTC	CASGGGEQYF
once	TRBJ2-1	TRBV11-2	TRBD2	TGTGCCAGCAGCTTTGGACTAGCGGGAGGTCTGGGTCCAAATGAGCAGTTCTTC	CASSFGLAGGLGPNEQFF
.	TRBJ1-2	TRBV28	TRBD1	TGTGCCACCAACCCAACAGGGGGCCTAACCTATGGCTACACCTTC	CATNPTGGLTYGYTF
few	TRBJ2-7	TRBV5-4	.	TGTGCCAGCAGCTTGAGTTTCCAGGGGAGCGAGCAGTACTTC	CASSLSFQGSEQYF
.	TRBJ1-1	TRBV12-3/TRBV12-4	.	TGTGCCAGCAGTGAAAGACAGATCTCTGAAGCTTTCTTT	CASSERQISEAFF
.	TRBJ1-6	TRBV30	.	TGTGCCTGGAGTGGACAGATTAATTCACCCCTCCACTTT	CAWSGQINSPLHF
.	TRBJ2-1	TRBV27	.	TGTGCCAGCAGTTTCAGCATATCGGGGAGTGAGCAGTTCTTC	CASSFSISGSEQFF